This T cell receptor beta chain came from a study of T cell repertoires in cytomegalovirus infection. Background on the study: An indication of both CMV infection and matching HLA type came from public TCR beta signatures.

The V gene lost 3 bases and the J gene lost 2 bases, with 11 bases spanning the gap. Per the germline V gene, CDR1 is MNHNS and CDR2 is SASEGT. This CDR3 comprises 14 residues. As regards this clonotype: Its target is not known.

In TCRdb, the reads were re-called with MiXCR into one record per CDR3 protein. The sample has about 350,000 distinct CDR3 sequences; roughly 34% are singletons. This specimen was cultured PBMCs, taken from culture after CMV antigen stimulation. The receptor was isolated from a human donor in good health (CMV status not recorded). Some clones in this sample may be carry-over from other donors' samples. The chain has TRBV6-1 and TRBJ2-7, with D possibly being TRBD2 (6 bases). CDR3 in amino acids: CASSEPPGAYEQYF. CDR3 nucleotide sequence: TGTGCCAGCAGTGAGCCTCCGGGAGCCTACGAGCAGTACTTC.